These T cell receptor beta chains were read from a single sample in a study of cytomegalovirus exposure and HLA in healthy donors. Sequencing used immunoSEQ multiplex PCR; TCRdb keeps in-frame clones, though not all of them. The data show about 200,000 clones, 75% to 90% seen once. Input material: PBMCs. The receptors shown here come from a boy aged 2 to 10 in good health and CMV-seronegative. The CDR3 runs from the conserved cysteine through the conserved F or W. A D gene is named only where the DNA matches it firmly.

V gene	D gene	J gene	CDR3 DNA	CDR3 protein
TRBV30	-	TRBJ2-7	TGTGCCTGGAGTTTTACGGGTTCGGGCTACGAGCAGTACTTC	CAWSFTGSGYEQYF
TRBV27	TRBD2	TRBJ2-1	TGTGCCAGCAGTTTAACTAGCGCACCGAGCGGTTACAATGAGCAGTTCTTC	CASSLTSAPSGYNEQFF
TRBV6-4	TRBD1	TRBJ2-1	TGTGCCAGCAGTTCGGACAGGGGGAGCGGGAAGCAGTTCTTC	CASSSDRGSGKQFF
TRBV6-1	-	TRBJ1-1	TGTGCCAGCAGTTCCCTCAACATGAACACTGAAGCTTTCTTT	CASSSLNMNTEAFF
TRBV15	-	TRBJ1-3	TGTGCCACCCAGGCCGTCGAGACCATATATTTT	CATQAVETIYF
TRBV27	-	TRBJ2-7	TGTGCCAGCAGCCTTGTAGGGGCTAGCTACGAGCAGTACTTC	CASSLVGASYEQYF
TRBV19	TRBD1	TRBJ1-3	TGTGCCAGTAGTACCGCCGGGACAGACTCTGGAAACACCATATATTTT	CASSTAGTDSGNTIYF
TRBV6-4	-	TRBJ1-4	TGTGCCAGCAGTGAACGGCCGTGGGGCCGAAAACTGTTTTTT	CASSERPWGRKLFF
TRBV4-2	TRBD1	TRBJ1-4	TGTGCCAGCAGCCAAGCTCAGGGGGAGAGTGAAAAACTGTTTTTT	CASSQAQGESEKLFF
TRBV2	-	TRBJ1-2	TGTGCCATCCCGGTTTGGGGAGGGTCGAACTATGGCTACACCTTC	CAIPVWGGSNYGYTF